These T cell receptor beta chains were read from a single sample in a study of CD8 T cells in Susac syndrome. TCRdb reanalysed the immunoSEQ multiplex PCR reads using MiXCR and keeps one entry per CDR3 protein. The data show about 120,000 distinct CDR3 sequences, about nine tenths seen once. The sample taken for sequencing was CD4+ T cells from PBMCs. These receptors all stem from a human donor in good health. Both conserved end residues are part of each CDR3. A D gene is named only where the DNA matches it firmly. Some rows mark clone size as missing; the rest say once, few, many or name a class of expanded clone.

J gene | D gene | clone size | CDR3 length | V gene | CDR3 DNA | CDR3 protein
TRBJ1-4 | - | - | 15 | TRBV6-5 | TGTGCCAGCAGTTACTCGCAGGGGACGGGCGAAAAACTGTTTTTT | CASSYSQGTGEKLFF
TRBJ1-1 | TRBD1 | - | 14 | TRBV6-5 | TGTGCCAGCAGTCCGGACAGGAGTGTCGCTGAAGCTTTCTTT | CASSPDRSVAEAFF
TRBJ2-7 | - | - | 13 | TRBV20-1 | TGCAGTGCTAGACTGCAGGGTTATCACGAGCAGTACTTC | CSARLQGYHEQYF
TRBJ2-1 | TRBD2 | - | 15 | TRBV7-2 | TGTGCCAGCAGGAATCGGCGGGAGTGGTACAATGAGCAGTTCTTC | CASRNRREWYNEQFF
TRBJ2-2 | - | - | 13 | TRBV20-1 | TGCAGTGCAACCGCGGGGGCTCCCGGGGAGCTGTTTTTT | CSATAGAPGELFF
TRBJ1-2 | TRBD1 | - | 13 | TRBV6-4 | TGTGCCAGCAGTGAAACAGGGGACTATGGCTACACCTTC | CASSETGDYGYTF
TRBJ2-5 | - | - | 12 | TRBV29-1 | TGCAGCGTTGAAGTTAACCAAGAGACCCAGTACTTC | CSVEVNQETQYF
TRBJ2-5 | TRBD2 | - | 15 | TRBV7-2 | TGTGCCAGCAGCGGGAGGACTAGCCTCGGGGAGACCCAGTACTTC | CASSGRTSLGETQYF
TRBJ2-1 | - | - | 13 | TRBV2 | TGTGCCAGCAGTGAAGAAAAAAGTAATGAGCAGTTCTTC | CASSEEKSNEQFF
TRBJ2-7 | - | - | 15 | TRBV13 | TGTGCCAGCAGCGCCCGCCCGGGACAAGCTGATGAGCAGTACTTC | CASSARPGQADEQYF
TRBJ2-2 | - | - | 14 | TRBV7-3 | TGTGCCAGCAGCTCCCTCCGCAACACCGGGGAGCTGTTTTTT | CASSSLRNTGELFF
TRBJ2-1 | TRBD2 | - | 17 | TRBV5-1 | TGCGCCAGCAGCTTGCGACTAGCGAGAGGGCCCAGCAATGAGCAGTTCTTC | CASSLRLARGPSNEQFF
TRBJ2-3 | - | - | 11 | TRBV13 | TGTGCCAGCAGCCTCATAGATACGCAGTGTTTT | CASSLIDTQCF
TRBJ2-7 | TRBD2 | - | 15 | TRBV7-3 | TGTGCCAGCAGCTTACCAGCGGGGGGGATCGGCGAGCAGTACTTC | CASSLPAGGIGEQYF
TRBJ2-1 | - | - | 13 | TRBV13 | TGTGCCAGCAGCCCCTCGGGAGACAATGAGCAGTTCTTC | CASSPSGDNEQFF
TRBJ2-7 | - | - | 16 | TRBV5-4 | TGTGCCAGCAGCTTCTCGGGCGGCGCGGGAAACTATGGGCAGTACTTC | CASSFSGGAGNYGQYF
TRBJ2-1 | - | - | 15 | TRBV5-4 | TGTGCCAGCAGCTTGGACGTCCGGGGTTTCGGTGAGCAGTTCTTC | CASSLDVRGFGEQFF
TRBJ2-2 | TRBD1 | - | 16 | TRBV13 | TGTGCCAGCGGACCCGGGGACAGGGGTTACACCGGGGAGCTGTTTTTT | CASGPGDRGYTGELFF
TRBJ2-7 | - | - | 13 | TRBV4-2 | TGTGCCAGCAGCCAAGCAGCCAGGAACGAGCAGTACTTC | CASSQAARNEQYF
TRBJ2-7 | - | once | 13 | TRBV18 | TGTGCCAGCTCGACCAGACGAGGGTACGAGCAGTACTTC | CASSTRRGYEQYF
TRBJ1-3 | - | - | 14 | TRBV5-6 | TGTGCCAGCAGCTTCATGAGCTCTGGAAACACCATATATTTT | CASSFMSSGNTIYF
TRBJ2-1 | - | - | 14 | TRBV7-3 | TGTGCCAGCAGCGCCGGTGGAGGGAACCATGAGCAGTTCTTC | CASSAGGGNHEQFF